What follows are 9 T cell receptor beta chains derived from one specimen sequenced in a study of blood T cell repertoires in COVID-19. This table comes from immunoSEQ multiplex PCR, and its TCRdb copy is limited to in-frame clones, with some not included. The table lists 90,000 to 130,000 clones, around nine tenths of them singletons. The sample taken for sequencing was peripheral blood. The origin of the receptors is a woman aged 45 to 65 with acute or convalescent COVID-19.

This clone was recorded only once. In the same sample, other DNA sequences code for this CDR3. The chain links TRBV6-5 to TRBJ1-1; TRBD1 aligns across 8 bases. The trim removed 2 bases at V and 6 bases at J, leaving 5 bases unmatched. The germline gives CDR1 MNHEY, CDR2 SVGAGI. The CDR3 has 14 residues. CDR3 coding DNA: TGTGCCAGCAGTTACACTGGACAGGGCGCTGAAGCTTTCTTT. Its translation is CASSYTGQGAEAFF.

This clone was found a few times. The rearrangement uses TRBV11-2 and TRBJ2-7, with 9 bases that match TRBD2. After removal of 5 bases from V and 3 bases from J, the junction contained 5 bases not matched to a gene. Germline V CDR1 and CDR2: SGHAT, FQNNGV. The CDR3 is 14 amino acids. CDR3 loop: CASSRLAENYEQYF. CDR3 coding DNA: TGTGCCAGCAGCCGACTAGCGGAGAACTACGAGCAGTACTTC.

This clone appeared a few times. This sequence joins TRBV5-1 and TRBJ1-2, with 7 bases matching TRBD1. CDR1 is SGHRS and CDR2 is YFSETQ in the germline V gene. Trimming at V came to 5 bases and at J to 8 bases, leaving 15 bases not matched to a gene. The CDR3 is 15 amino acids. CDR3 residues: CASRDKTGNALGYTF. DNA of the CDR3: TGCGCCAGCAGAGATAAGACAGGGAATGCCTTGGGCTACACCTTC.

The chain carries TRBV30 and TRBJ1-3; 12 nucleotides agree with TRBD1. This CDR3 has 15 residues. Germline V gives CDR1 GTSNPN, CDR2 SVGIG (reference sequence). J lost 4 bases, V lost 3 bases, and 4 bases had no gene match. This chain's CDR3 is CAWSAGTGGGNTIYF. The DNA for the CDR3 is TGTGCCTGGAGCGCCGGGACAGGGGGCGGAAACACCATATATTTT.

This chain uses TRBV11-2 with TRBJ2-2; 9 bases map to TRBD2. V trimming: 6 bases; J trimming: 7 bases; junction bases outside the gene matches: 6. Germline CDR1 and CDR2: SGHAT and FQNNGV. The CDR3 totals 14 residues. In DNA form, the CDR3 reads TGTGCCAGCAGTGGGGGTAGCGGGAGCGGGGAGCTGTTTTTT. Protein sequence: CASSGGSGSGELFF.

V is TRBV2 and J is TRBJ1-2, with TRBD1 matching 8 bases. CDR1 is SNHLY and CDR2 is FYNNEI in the germline V gene. With 0 bases clipped from V and 8 bases from J, the junction kept 5 bases outside the gene matches. This CDR3 is 14 amino acids long. The CDR3 region is CASSEAMTGDGYTF. For the CDR3, the DNA is TGTGCCAGCAGTGAAGCGATGACAGGGGACGGCTACACCTTC.

The chain is built from TRBV7-9 and TRBJ2-7; a weak D match, TRBD1 (6 bases). Per the germline V gene, CDR1 is SEHNR and CDR2 is FQNEAQ (reference sequence). This CDR3 region has 13 residues. V was clipped by 5 bases and J by 2 bases, with 10 bases between them. The CDR3 DNA is TGTGCCAGCAGCCAGACAGGAGCCTACGAGCAGTACTTC. As protein: CASSQTGAYEQYF.

The rearrangement links TRBV11-3 to TRBJ2-7, with 9 bases that match TRBD1. The CDR3 is 14 residues long. V was pared by 5 bases and J by 5 bases, with 7 bases of the junction left unmatched. Germline V gives CDR1 SGHNT, CDR2 YENEEA. The CDR3 is CASSPGTGYHEQYF. In nucleotides, the CDR3 is TGTGCCAGCAGCCCCGGGACAGGGTACCACGAGCAGTACTTC.

This chain joins TRBV25-1 and TRBJ1-1; 7 bases match TRBD1. CDR3 length: 13 residues. Germline V gives CDR1 MGHDK, CDR2 SYGVNS. V shed 6 bases and J 4 bases; nucleotides not matched to a gene: 5. This CDR3 is CASREGASTEAFF. The CDR3 nucleotides read TGTGCCAGCAGGGAGGGGGCTAGCACTGAAGCTTTCTTT.